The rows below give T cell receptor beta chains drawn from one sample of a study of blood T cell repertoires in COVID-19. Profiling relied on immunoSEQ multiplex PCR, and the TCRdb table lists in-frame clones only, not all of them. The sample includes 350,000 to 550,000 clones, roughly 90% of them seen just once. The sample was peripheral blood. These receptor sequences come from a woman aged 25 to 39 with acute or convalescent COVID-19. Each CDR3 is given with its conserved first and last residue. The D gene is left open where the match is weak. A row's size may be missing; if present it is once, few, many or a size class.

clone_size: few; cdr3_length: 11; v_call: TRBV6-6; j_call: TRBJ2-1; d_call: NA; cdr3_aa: CASSYRDEQFF; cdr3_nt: TGTGCCAGCAGTTACCGAGATGAGCAGTTCTTC
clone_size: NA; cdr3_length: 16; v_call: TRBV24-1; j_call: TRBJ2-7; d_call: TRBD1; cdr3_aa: CATSDSSQGAPHEQYF; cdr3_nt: TGTGCCACCAGTGATTCCTCCCAGGGGGCGCCACACGAGCAGTACTTC
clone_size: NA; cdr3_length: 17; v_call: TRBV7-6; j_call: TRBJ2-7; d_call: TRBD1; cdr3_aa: CASSLVSTRDRGYEQYF; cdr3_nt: TGTGCCAGCAGCTTAGTGTCGACGCGGGACAGGGGCTACGAGCAGTACTTC
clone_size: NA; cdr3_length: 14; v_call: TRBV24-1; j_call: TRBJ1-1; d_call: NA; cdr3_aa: CATSGYPTKAEAFF; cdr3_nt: TGTGCCACCAGTGGTTATCCTACTAAAGCTGAAGCTTTCTTT
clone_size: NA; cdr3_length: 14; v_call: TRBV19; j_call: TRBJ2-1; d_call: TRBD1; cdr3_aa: CASSKDRVYNEQFF; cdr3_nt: TGTGCCAGTAGTAAGGACAGGGTATACAATGAGCAGTTCTTC
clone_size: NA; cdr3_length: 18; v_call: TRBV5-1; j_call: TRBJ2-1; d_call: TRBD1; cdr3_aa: CASSLVGVALGQNNEQFF; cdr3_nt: TGCGCCAGCAGCTTGGTCGGGGTCGCCCTGGGACAGAACAATGAGCAGTTCTTC
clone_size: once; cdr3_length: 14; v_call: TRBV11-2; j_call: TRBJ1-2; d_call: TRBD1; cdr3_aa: CASSAQGQVYGYTF; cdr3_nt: TGTGCCAGCAGCGCCCAGGGACAGGTCTATGGCTACACCTTC
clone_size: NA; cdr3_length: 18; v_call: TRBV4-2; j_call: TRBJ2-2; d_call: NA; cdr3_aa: CASSHSVRRLSDPGELFF; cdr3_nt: TGTGCCAGCAGCCACAGTGTCCGGCGGTTAAGTGATCCCGGGGAGCTGTTTTTT
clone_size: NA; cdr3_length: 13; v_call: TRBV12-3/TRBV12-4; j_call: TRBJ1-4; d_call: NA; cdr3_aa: CAISREGTEKLFF; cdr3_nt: TGTGCCATTTCGAGGGAGGGAACTGAAAAACTGTTTTTT
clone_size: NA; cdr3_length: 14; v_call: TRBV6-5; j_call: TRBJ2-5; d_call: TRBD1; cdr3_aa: CASRPTGGLETQYF; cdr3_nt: TGTGCCAGTCGCCCTACAGGGGGCTTGGAGACCCAGTACTTC
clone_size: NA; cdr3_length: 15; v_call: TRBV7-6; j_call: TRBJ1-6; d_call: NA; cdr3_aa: CASSREGDRNSPLHF; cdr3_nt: TGTGCCAGCAGCAGAGAAGGGGATCGAAATTCACCCCTCCACTTT
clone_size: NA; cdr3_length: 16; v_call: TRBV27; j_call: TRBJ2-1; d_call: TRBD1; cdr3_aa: CASSLSGTGGYNEQFF; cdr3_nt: TGTGCCAGCAGTTTATCCGGGACAGGTGGTTACAATGAGCAGTTCTTC